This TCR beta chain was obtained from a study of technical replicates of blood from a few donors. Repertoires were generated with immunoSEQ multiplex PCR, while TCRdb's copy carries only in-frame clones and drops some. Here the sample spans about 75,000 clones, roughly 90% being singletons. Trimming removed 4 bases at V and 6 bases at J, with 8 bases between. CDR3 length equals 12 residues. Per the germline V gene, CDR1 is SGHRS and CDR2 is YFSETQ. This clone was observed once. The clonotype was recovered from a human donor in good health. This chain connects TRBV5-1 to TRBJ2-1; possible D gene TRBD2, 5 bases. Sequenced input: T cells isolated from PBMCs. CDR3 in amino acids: CASSRTGNEQFF. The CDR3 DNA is TGCGCCAGCAGCCGGACTGGCAATGAGCAGTTCTTC.